A single sample gave rise to the 18 T cell receptor beta chains below, sequenced in a study of blood T cell repertoires in COVID-19 (dated by TCRdb to the early 2020s). Libraries were made using the immunoSEQ multiplex PCR assay. Imported from immuneACCESS, the table was reduced by TCRdb to in-frame sequences with V and J called. These copies leave out some clones; in studies compared against another copy, an unresolved V gene accounts for under half, and the cause of the remainder is not known. The sample table holds over 60,000 clones, of which around 90% were seen once. The ten largest clones add up to approximately 15% of the sample. Sequenced: peripheral blood. These receptors all come from a woman of 80 years or more with active or convalescent COVID-19.

The J gene is TRBJ1-1, the V gene TRBV7-8; tentatively, D is TRBD1 (6 bases). V was cut by 0 bases and J by 4 bases, with 12 bases left in between. CDR1 is SGHVS and CDR2 is FQNEAQ in the germline V gene. The CDR3 length is 15 residues. The CDR3 DNA follows: TGTGCCAGCAGCTTAGCAGGGGGTGGGACCACTGAAGCTTTCTTT. Its protein is CASSLAGGGTTEAFF.

The DNA for the CDR3 is TGTGCCAGCAGTTACAGCGACAGGGGGGGCTATGGCTACACCTTC. It translates to CASSYSDRGGYGYTF. J is TRBJ1-2 and V is TRBV6-5; 9 bases are shared with TRBD1. CDR1 is MNHEY and CDR2 is SVGAGI in the germline V gene. With 2 bases clipped from V and 4 bases from J, the junction kept 5 bases outside the gene matches. The CDR3 has 15 amino acids.

The CDR3 coding sequence is TGTGCCAGCAGCTTAGTGGGACAGTACTCTGGAAACACCATATATTTT. As protein: CASSLVGQYSGNTIYF. The chain links TRBV11-2 to TRBJ1-3, with 7 positions matching TRBD1. V shed 1 base and J 0 bases; nucleotides not matched to a gene: 3. The CDR3 totals 16 residues. Germline CDR1 and CDR2: SGHAT and FQNNGV.

The V call is TRBV10-3, the J call TRBJ2-1; TRBD1 matches at 7 bases. The CDR3 length is 13 residues. V was clipped by 10 bases and J by 3 bases; unmatched bases: 6. CDR1 ENHRY and CDR2 SYGVKD come from the germline V gene. This CDR3 reads CATGTASYNEQFF. The DNA for the CDR3 is TGTGCCACGGGGACAGCAAGCTACAATGAGCAGTTCTTC.

The V and J genes are TRBV6-4 and TRBJ2-1; TRBD2 aligns across 9 bases. This CDR3 spans 15 amino acids. CDR1 is MRHNA, CDR2 SNTAGT, per germline. V shed 3 bases, J shed 7 bases, and the junction held 7 bases outside the gene matches. CDR3 sequence: CASSEEAGGRNEQFF. The CDR3 nucleotides are TGTGCCAGCAGTGAAGAAGCGGGGGGAAGGAATGAGCAGTTCTTC.

The chain combines TRBV4-3 with TRBJ2-7; D possibly corresponds to TRBD2 (6 bases). Trimming removed 0 bases at V and 4 bases at J, with 13 bases between. The CDR3 has 15 residues. Germline CDR1 and CDR2: LGHNA and YSLEER. CDR3 region: CASSQDGGFMYEQYF. The CDR3 DNA follows: TGCGCCAGCAGCCAAGATGGGGGGTTTATGTACGAGCAGTACTTC.

This sequence joins TRBV18 and TRBJ2-4; TRBD1 aligns across 10 bases. Germline assignment: CDR1 KGHSH and CDR2 LQKENI. The V gene end was trimmed by 5 bases and the J gene end by 8 bases; junction bases not matched to a gene: 0. The CDR3 sequence is 12 residues long. CDR3 sequence: CASSGTGDIQYF. The CDR3 DNA follows: TGTGCCAGCTCAGGGACAGGGGACATTCAGTACTTC. Full variable domain (outside the CDR3, taken from reference TRBV18 and TRBJ2-4): NAGVMQNPRHLVRRRGQEARLRCSPMKGHSHVYWYRQLPEEGLKFMVYLQKENIIDESGMPKERFSAEFPKEGPSILRIQQVVRGDSAAYFCASSGTGDIQYFGAGTRLSVL.

J is TRBJ1-5 and V is TRBV5-6, with a weak D call TRBD1 (5 bases). V was shortened by 1 base and J by 1 base, with 9 bases between the two germline ends. The CDR3 is 15 residues long. CDR1 SGHDT and CDR2 YYEEEE come from the germline V gene. The CDR3 bases are TGTGCCAGCAGCTTGCGCAGGGTGAGCAATCAGCCCCAGCATTTT. Amino acids: CASSLRRVSNQPQHF.

The rearrangement uses TRBV7-2 and TRBJ1-4; D not resolved. CDR1 is SGHTA and CDR2 is FQGNSA in the germline V gene. The V gene lost 5 bases and the J gene lost 0 bases, with 16 bases spanning the gap. The CDR3 has 17 residues. Here the CDR3 reads CASSLRPTRATNEKLFF. In nucleotides, the CDR3 is TGTGCCAGCAGCCTCCGCCCAACGCGGGCAACTAATGAAAAACTGTTTTTT.

The J gene is TRBJ1-5, the V gene TRBV6-5, with D maybe TRBD1 (5 bases). V lost 6 bases, J lost 3 bases, and 15 bases lay in between. The CDR3 consists of 15 residues. The V gene's germline CDR1 is MNHEY and CDR2 SVGAGI. DNA of the CDR3: TGTGCCAGCAGGGGGGGGAGACAGTCCAATCAGCCCCAGCATTTT. Translating it yields CASRGGRQSNQPQHF.

J is TRBJ2-7 and V is TRBV28; D gene unclear. Germline V gene data show CDR1 as MDHEN and CDR2 as SYDVKM. The CDR3 is 12 residues long. Trimming pared 3 bases from V and 5 bases from J, leaving 8 bases between. This CDR3 reads CASSFRPHEQYF. The CDR3 coding sequence is TGTGCCAGCAGTTTCAGGCCCCACGAGCAGTACTTC. The variable domain in full, with the rest retrieved from reference TRBV28 and TRBJ2-7, is DVKVTQSSRYLVKRTGEKVFLECVQDMDHENMFWYRQDPGLGLRLIYFSYDVKMKEKGDIPEGYSVSREKKERFSLILESASTNQTSMYLCASSFRPHEQYFGPGTRLTVT.

This chain joins TRBV7-2 and TRBJ2-3, with D possibly TRBD1 on 5 matching bases. The CDR3 spans 13 residues. Trimming pared 7 bases from V and 0 bases from J, leaving 8 bases between. CDR1 SGHTA and CDR2 FQGNSA come from the germline V gene. For the CDR3, the DNA is TGTGCCAGCACGGCAGGGAGCACAGATACGCAGTATTTT. Encoded protein: CASTAGSTDTQYF.

This chain joins TRBV14 and TRBJ2-2; TRBD1 matches 9 bases. CDR3 length: 15 amino acids. J lost 5 bases, V lost 4 bases, and 5 bases had no gene match. Germline CDR1 reads SGHDN; CDR2 reads FVKESK. The CDR3, as DNA: TGTGCCAGCAGCCCGACAGGGGGGGTTACCGGGGAGCTGTTTTTT. This encodes CASSPTGGVTGELFF. Supplemented by reference TRBV14 and TRBJ2-2, the full variable domain reads EAGVTQFPSHSVIEKGQTVTLRCDPISGHDNLYWYRRVMGKEIKFLLHFVKESKQDESGMPNNRFLAERTGGTYSTLKVQPAELEDSGVYFCASSPTGGVTGELFFGEGSRLTVL.

The rearrangement links TRBV19 to TRBJ2-2; TRBD1 agrees at 8 bases. Germline values: CDR1 LNHDA, CDR2 SQIVND (reference sequence). The V segment lost 1 base and the J segment 7 bases; nucleotides outside the gene matches: 8. This CDR3 is built from 16 residues. DNA for the CDR3: TGTGCCAGTAGTATAGGAGGCAGGGGGCAAAACGGGGAGCTGTTTTTT. Its protein is CASSIGGRGQNGELFF.

This clone was recorded once. This chain uses TRBV18 with TRBJ2-7; tentatively, D is TRBD2 (5 bases). V was trimmed by 2 bases and J by 4 bases, leaving 15 bases between them. CDR3 length equals 15 residues. Germline V gives CDR1 KGHSH, CDR2 LQKENI. Here the CDR3 DNA reads TGTGCCAGCTCACCAGAGCCGGGAAGTAGGTACGAGCAGTACTTC. Translated: CASSPEPGSRYEQYF.

Details on this clone: In the same sample, other DNA sequences code for this CDR3. The J gene is TRBJ2-3, the V gene TRBV7-9; TRBD1 matches 7 bases. Trimming cost V 4 bases and J 1 base; bases outside gene matches: 2. This CDR3 spans 14 amino acids. From germline, CDR1 is SEHNR and CDR2 FQNEAQ (reference sequence). This CDR3 is CASSSGTGTDTQYF. CDR3 DNA sequence: TGTGCCAGCAGCTCTGGGACAGGCACAGATACGCAGTATTTT.

The genes are TRBV7-2 and TRBJ2-6; D ambiguous. V lost 1 base, J lost 0 bases, and 13 bases lay in between. Germline assignment: CDR1 SGHTA and CDR2 FQGNSA. This CDR3 region has 18 residues. The DNA for the CDR3 is TGTGCCAGCAGCTTAGGGGCACCCGTGGGCTCTGGGGCCAACGTCCTGACTTTC. Amino acids: CASSLGAPVGSGANVLTF.

The V gene is TRBV19, the J gene TRBJ2-1, with D possibly matching TRBD2 (6 bases). V was cut by 6 bases and J by 7 bases, with 19 bases left in between. This CDR3 is built from 15 residues. Germline V lookup: CDR1 LNHDA, CDR2 SQIVND (reference sequence). The CDR3 loop is CASREEEGQGNEQFF. The CDR3 nucleotides are TGTGCCAGTAGGGAAGAGGAGGGGCAGGGAAATGAGCAGTTCTTC.